A selection of T cell receptor beta chains follows, all from one sample in a study of blood T cell repertoires in COVID-19. Sequencing was performed with immunoSEQ multiplex PCR; in TCRdb, only in-frame clones are kept and a portion is missing. In the table there are roughly 280,000 clones, 85% to 95% of which are singletons. Sequencing was performed on PBMCs or T cells enriched from blood (not recorded which). The receptors originated from a man aged 40-55 years who had been exposed to COVID-19. Each CDR3 is given with its conserved first and last residue. Fields, in order: V gene, D gene, clone size, J gene, CDR3 DNA, CDR3 protein. The D gene is left open where the match is weak. Where a row states a size, it is once, few, many or the class of an expanded clone; other rows omit it.

>TRBV2|-|-|TRBJ1-1
TGTGCCAGCAGTGAAAGTGGAGGGGTGTACACTGAAGCTTTCTTT
CASSESGGVYTEAFF
>TRBV6-1|-|-|TRBJ2-1
TGTGCCAGCAGCCTTGGACTTTCCAATGAGCAGTTCTTC
CASSLGLSNEQFF
>TRBV12-5|-|-|TRBJ1-1
TGTGCTAGTGGTTTGTGGCAACTGAACACTGAAGCTTTCTTT
CASGLWQLNTEAFF
>TRBV7-3|-|-|TRBJ2-7
TGTGCCAGCAGCCCTGAGGTGGAAACCTTCGGCGAGCAGTACTTC
CASSPEVETFGEQYF
>TRBV9|-|-|TRBJ2-1
TGTGCCAGCAGCGTAGTTCTGGGCACTGAGCAGTTCTTC
CASSVVLGTEQFF
>TRBV2|-|-|TRBJ2-4
TGTGCCAGCAGTGAATTAGGCAGGGTGTCTGGTCAGTACTTC
CASSELGRVSGQYF
>TRBV5-6|TRBD1|-|TRBJ2-2
TGTGCCAGCAGCTTTCCCGGACAGGGGACCGGGGAGCTGTTTTTT
CASSFPGQGTGELFF
>TRBV5-4|-|-|TRBJ1-5
TGTGCCAGCAGCTTTTGGGGGGGCGGTCAGCCCCAGCATTTT
CASSFWGGGQPQHF
>TRBV30|TRBD1|-|TRBJ1-1
TGTGCCTGGGGCAGGGGGGTGAACACTGAAGCTTTCTTT
CAWGRGVNTEAFF
>TRBV28|-|-|TRBJ2-1
TGTGCCAGCAGTCCTACCCTAACAGTCGCCTACAATGAGCAGTTCTTC
CASSPTLTVAYNEQFF
>TRBV5-1|TRBD1|few|TRBJ2-2
TGCGCCAGCAGACCTCAGGGGGCAGGGGAGCTGTTTTTT
CASRPQGAGELFF
>TRBV10-3|TRBD1|-|TRBJ1-1
TGTGCCATCAGTGGTTCGACAGGGAAACCGTTGAACACTGAAGCTTTCTTT
CAISGSTGKPLNTEAFF
>TRBV30|-|-|TRBJ1-6
TGTGCCTGGAGTGTCGACCGGGCGGGCAATTCACCCCTCCACTTT
CAWSVDRAGNSPLHF
>TRBV6-2/TRBV6-3|-|-|TRBJ1-5
TGTGCCAGCAGTTACGGGCGAGGAGGGGTCGTTAGCAATCAGCCCCAGCATTTT
CASSYGRGGVVSNQPQHF
>TRBV29-1|TRBD1|-|TRBJ2-3
TGCAGCGTGACAGGGTGGACAGATACGCAGTATTTT
CSVTGWTDTQYF
>TRBV9|-|-|TRBJ1-1
TGTGCCAGCAGCGTCATTCAGGGCACTGAAGCTTTCTTT
CASSVIQGTEAFF
>TRBV28|TRBD1|-|TRBJ2-5
TGTGCCAGCAGACCGGACAGGGCGGAGACCCAGTACTTC
CASRPDRAETQYF
>TRBV10-3|-|-|TRBJ1-2
TGTGCCATCAGTGCAACTAACTATGGCTACACCTTC
CAISATNYGYTF
>TRBV5-6|-|-|TRBJ1-4
TGTGCCAGCAGCGAAAACTCGGGGGAAAAACTGTTTTTT
CASSENSGEKLFF
>TRBV11-1|-|-|TRBJ2-1
TGTGCCAGCAGCTTTTCGGACAGATTGTACAATGAGCAGTTCTTC
CASSFSDRLYNEQFF
>TRBV30|-|-|TRBJ2-1
TGTGCCTGGAGTGTACCCCTTCCCAGGTCCTACAATGAGCAGTTCTTC
CAWSVPLPRSYNEQFF
>TRBV10-3|-|few|TRBJ2-5
TGTGCCATCAGTGAGTCGGGCGCGGGGAGCGGTCCCGAGACCCAGTACTTC
CAISESGAGSGPETQYF
>TRBV5-1|TRBD1|-|TRBJ2-1
TGCGCCAGCAGCCCGGTAACGGGACAGGGACTCAATGAGCAGTTCTTC
CASSPVTGQGLNEQFF
>TRBV5-1|-|-|TRBJ2-3
TGCGCCAGCAAGTCTAGCGTGTATAGCACAGATACGCAGTATTTT
CASKSSVYSTDTQYF
>TRBV7-9|-|-|TRBJ2-2
TGTGCCAGCCGGGGGAGGAACACCGGGGAGCTGTTTTTT
CASRGRNTGELFF
>TRBV24-1|TRBD1|-|TRBJ1-5
TGTGCCACCAGTGAAGCTGGACAGGGACGGCCCCAGCATTTT
CATSEAGQGRPQHF
>TRBV18|TRBD1|-|TRBJ1-2
TGTGCCAGCTCACCGCAGCCAGGGGGTATCTATGGCTACACCTTC
CASSPQPGGIYGYTF
>TRBV4-1|-|-|TRBJ1-6
TGCGCCAGCAGCCAAGATCAGGGCATAGCCCTCCACTTT
CASSQDQGIALHF
>TRBV28|-|-|TRBJ2-6
TGTGCCAGCACCCCCGGTGGGGGGTCAGGGGCCAACGTCCTGACTTTC
CASTPGGGSGANVLTF
>TRBV27|-|-|TRBJ1-1
TGTGCCAGCAGTGCCACAGGGTATGGCACTGAAGCTTTCTTT
CASSATGYGTEAFF
>TRBV7-2|-|-|TRBJ2-7
TGTGCCAGCAGCTTAGGACAACGAACCTACGAGCAGTACTTC
CASSLGQRTYEQYF
>TRBV29-1|TRBD2|-|TRBJ2-1
TGCAGCGCCAGCCCACTAGCAGCGGGGAATGAGCAGTTCTTC
CSASPLAAGNEQFF
>TRBV4-3|-|-|TRBJ2-1
TGCGCCAGCAGCCTGACAGGATACAATGAGCAGTTCTTC
CASSLTGYNEQFF
>TRBV28|TRBD1|-|TRBJ1-2
TGTGCCAGCAGTTCTGGGACAGTCTTCTATGGCTACACCTTC
CASSSGTVFYGYTF
>TRBV6-5|-|-|TRBJ1-1
TGTGCCAGCAGCAACCCCCGGGGGGGATCAGAAGCTTTCTTT
CASSNPRGGSEAFF
>TRBV5-1|-|-|TRBJ2-2
TGCGCCAGCAGCTCATTACTAGTCGAATCAGTAAACACCGGGGAGCTGTTTTTT
CASSSLLVESVNTGELFF
>TRBV5-6|TRBD1|once|TRBJ1-1
TGTGCCAGCAGCCAGATCGGGACAGAATCTATGAACACTGAAGCTTTCTTT
CASSQIGTESMNTEAFF
>TRBV28|TRBD2|-|TRBJ2-2
TGTGCCAGCGGATCACTTTATAGCGGGATCACCGGGGAGCTGTTTTTT
CASGSLYSGITGELFF
>TRBV28|TRBD2|-|TRBJ2-1
TGTGCCAGCAGGGGAGCGGGAGCCCATGAGCAGTTCTTC
CASRGAGAHEQFF
>TRBV3-1/TRBV3-2|-|-|TRBJ1-5
TGTGCCAGCAGCCAAGAGATCAGGGATCAGCCCCAGCATTTT
CASSQEIRDQPQHF
>TRBV6-2/TRBV6-3|-|-|TRBJ2-5
TGTGCCAGCAGTTACTCGAGAACAGGGCGACAAGAGACCCAGTACTTC
CASSYSRTGRQETQYF
>TRBV11-1|TRBD1|-|TRBJ1-1
TGTGCCAGCAGCTTGACAGGGATGAACACTGAAGCTTTCTTT
CASSLTGMNTEAFF
>TRBV6-4|TRBD2|-|TRBJ2-1
TGTGCCAGCAGTGACCAAGCGGGAGCTTACAATGAGCAGTTCTTC
CASSDQAGAYNEQFF